This T cell receptor beta chain was sequenced for a study of early stage breast cancer tumors. Study summary: Most invasive tumors, about 70% of the 16, were ER+/PR+/HER2-.

Per the germline V gene, CDR1 is LNHNV and CDR2 is YYDKDF (reference sequence). Trimming stripped 0 bases from V and 5 bases from J, with 16 bases between. This CDR3 contains 17 residues. Sequencing used immunoSEQ multiplex PCR; TCRdb keeps in-frame clones, though not all of them. The sample records approximately 52,000 clones, about 80% being singletons. This sequence joins TRBV15 and TRBJ2-2; tentatively, D is TRBD1 or TRBD2 (5 bases each). The clonotype originates from a person between 50 and 60 years old with breast cancer. The sequenced sample consisted of blood. The CDR3 protein is CATSRERERGGTGELFF. For the CDR3, the DNA is TGTGCCACCAGCAGAGAGAGGGAAAGGGGCGGGACCGGGGAGCTGTTTTTT.